A selection of T cell receptor beta chains follows, all from one sample in a study of blood T cell repertoires in COVID-19. The protocol was immunoSEQ multiplex PCR, while the TCRdb copy is restricted to in-frame clones and leaves out a portion. The sample carries just over 300,000 clones, over 75% recorded once. Sequenced: PBMCs or T cells enriched from blood (not recorded which). All receptors derive from a man aged 25-45 years who had recovered from COVID-19. CDR3s include the opening cysteine and the closing phenylalanine or tryptophan. Each record gives: clone size, D gene, V gene, J gene, CDR3 protein, CDR3 DNA. D genes are given only for firm matches. Size tells how often a clone was seen (once, few, many) or the class of an expanded clone, and some rows leave it out.

clone_size: NA; d_call: NA; v_call: TRBV12-3/TRBV12-4; j_call: TRBJ1-5; cdr3_aa: CASSLAGDQPQHF; cdr3_nt: TGTGCCAGCAGTTTGGCCGGGGATCAGCCCCAGCATTTT
clone_size: NA; d_call: NA; v_call: TRBV3-1/TRBV3-2; j_call: TRBJ2-7; cdr3_aa: CASSRSRADEQYF; cdr3_nt: TGTGCCAGCAGCCGGTCGAGGGCCGACGAGCAGTACTTC
clone_size: NA; d_call: TRBD2; v_call: TRBV24-1; j_call: TRBJ2-1; cdr3_aa: CATSDRGLAGGNEQFF; cdr3_nt: TGTGCCACCAGTGATAGGGGACTAGCGGGGGGCAATGAGCAGTTCTTC
clone_size: NA; d_call: NA; v_call: TRBV9; j_call: TRBJ2-4; cdr3_aa: CASSGGENIQYF; cdr3_nt: TGTGCCAGCAGTGGCGGAGAAAACATTCAGTACTTC
clone_size: NA; d_call: TRBD1; v_call: TRBV18; j_call: TRBJ1-2; cdr3_aa: CASSPGTETYGYTF; cdr3_nt: TGTGCCAGCTCACCTGGGACAGAAACCTATGGCTACACCTTC
clone_size: NA; d_call: TRBD1; v_call: TRBV9; j_call: TRBJ2-7; cdr3_aa: CASSARDRDRYSYEQYF; cdr3_nt: TGTGCCAGCAGCGCGAGGGACCGGGACAGGTACTCCTACGAGCAGTACTTC
clone_size: NA; d_call: NA; v_call: TRBV29-1; j_call: TRBJ2-2; cdr3_aa: CSVAGTGELFF; cdr3_nt: TGCAGCGTTGCAGGGACCGGGGAGCTGTTTTTT
clone_size: NA; d_call: TRBD1; v_call: TRBV7-6; j_call: TRBJ1-2; cdr3_aa: CASSSSGGTGGTVGGYTF; cdr3_nt: TGTGCCAGCAGCTCCTCAGGGGGCACAGGGGGGACGGTTGGTGGCTACACCTTC
clone_size: few; d_call: NA; v_call: TRBV2; j_call: TRBJ2-7; cdr3_aa: CASSERPKDEQYF; cdr3_nt: TGTGCCAGCAGTGAGAGGCCCAAGGACGAGCAGTACTTC
clone_size: NA; d_call: NA; v_call: TRBV5-1; j_call: TRBJ2-5; cdr3_aa: CASSLTPGEETQYF; cdr3_nt: TGCGCCAGCAGCTTAACTCCGGGGGAAGAGACCCAGTACTTC
clone_size: once; d_call: NA; v_call: TRBV7-2; j_call: TRBJ1-3; cdr3_aa: CASSLAGTGSGNTIYF; cdr3_nt: TGTGCCAGCAGCTTAGCAGGAACAGGGTCTGGAAACACCATATATTTT
clone_size: NA; d_call: NA; v_call: TRBV24-1; j_call: TRBJ2-3; cdr3_aa: CATSDREASTDTQYF; cdr3_nt: TGTGCCACCAGCGATCGAGAGGCCTCAACAGATACGCAGTATTTT
clone_size: NA; d_call: NA; v_call: TRBV5-6; j_call: TRBJ2-7; cdr3_aa: CASSPNRGGYEQYF; cdr3_nt: TGTGCCAGCAGCCCGAACAGGGGAGGCTACGAGCAGTACTTC
clone_size: NA; d_call: NA; v_call: TRBV28; j_call: TRBJ1-1; cdr3_aa: CASTTDTEAFF; cdr3_nt: TGTGCCAGCACCACGGACACTGAAGCTTTCTTT
clone_size: NA; d_call: NA; v_call: TRBV27; j_call: TRBJ1-1; cdr3_aa: CASSFEGRNTEAFF; cdr3_nt: TGTGCCAGCAGTTTCGAGGGAAGGAACACTGAAGCTTTCTTT
clone_size: NA; d_call: TRBD2; v_call: TRBV6-5; j_call: TRBJ2-7; cdr3_aa: CASIPLAGGMREQYF; cdr3_nt: TGTGCCAGCATCCCTTTAGCGGGGGGAATGAGGGAGCAGTACTTC